These 24 T cell receptor beta chains were sequenced from one sample in a study of shared clonotypes between healthy human individuals. Assay used: immunoSEQ multiplex PCR; TCRdb lists only in-frame clones, some missing. The table lists 2 million to 2.5 million clones, approximately 95% of them singletons, with 0.39% in the top ten. The sample comprised naive CD4+ T cells from PBMCs. Subset of the sample: CD45RA+ positively selected. Receptors originate from a man aged 18 to 30 in good health. Some clones in this sample may be carry-over from other donors' samples.

The V gene is TRBV5-1, the J gene TRBJ2-7; TRBD1 is a possible D gene (6 bases). CDR1 SGHRS and CDR2 YFSETQ come from the germline V gene. The CDR3 is 14 amino acids. V was clipped by 2 bases and J by 3 bases, with 12 bases between them. The CDR3 DNA follows: TGCGCCAGCAGCTTTTTACCAGGGGTCTACGAGCAGTACTTC. Protein sequence: CASSFLPGVYEQYF.

This clone was detected once. The rearrangement joins TRBV4-1 to TRBJ2-3, with D hard to call. The CDR3 has 15 amino acids. CDR1 is MGHRA, CDR2 YSYEKL, per germline. V dropped 1 base and J dropped 0 bases, with 8 bases sitting between them. CDR3: CASSQAWGSTDTQYF. CDR3 DNA: TGCGCCAGCAGCCAAGCGTGGGGAAGCACAGATACGCAGTATTTT.

V usage is TRBV11-3 and J usage is TRBJ2-2; perhaps TRBD1 as D (6 bases). V was trimmed by 5 bases and J by 3 bases, leaving 10 bases between them. This CDR3 is 14 amino acids long. Per germline, CDR1 SGHNT and CDR2 YENEEA. The CDR3 DNA reads TGTGCCAGCAGCCCCGGACAGCACACCGGGGAGCTGTTTTTT. Residues: CASSPGQHTGELFF.

This rearrangement joins TRBV6-5 to TRBJ1-2, with a tentative D call TRBD1 (6 bases). V lost 5 bases, J lost 8 bases, and 15 bases lay in between. The CDR3 length is 13 residues. Germline CDR1 MNHEY, CDR2 SVGAGI. This chain's CDR3 is CASSRTGRDGYTF. The DNA of the CDR3 is TGTGCCAGCAGTCGCACAGGGAGGGACGGCTACACCTTC.

The rearrangement links TRBV14 to TRBJ2-1; D is possibly TRBD1 or TRBD2 (6 bases each). This CDR3 has 16 amino acids. Germline V lookup: CDR1 SGHDN, CDR2 FVKESK. Trimming stripped 4 bases from V and 6 bases from J, with 19 bases between. The CDR3: CASSRGGLWPLNEQFF. The CDR3 coding sequence is TGTGCCAGCAGCCGAGGGGGACTGTGGCCCCTCAATGAGCAGTTCTTC.

The chain joins TRBV27 to TRBJ2-5, with a possible D match to TRBD1 (5 bases). Germline lookup yields CDR1 MNHEY and CDR2 SMNVEV (reference sequence). This CDR3 is built from 14 residues. Trimming pared 4 bases from V and 1 base from J, leaving 10 bases between. The CDR3 DNA is TGTGCCAGCAGTTCCCGGACAACCCAAGAGACCCAGTACTTC. Its translation is CASSSRTTQETQYF.

The chain combines TRBV7-3 with TRBJ2-2; 10 positions match TRBD2. CDR1 SGHTA and CDR2 FQGTGA come from the germline V gene. With 4 bases clipped from V and 6 bases from J, the junction kept 11 bases outside the gene matches. The CDR3 contains 17 residues. Written as DNA, the CDR3 is TGTGCCAGCAGCTCACAGGGAGTAGCGGGAGGCTCCGGGGAGCTGTTTTTT. It encodes CASSSQGVAGGSGELFF.

The J gene is TRBJ2-1, the V gene TRBV27; D may be TRBD2 (6 bases). Germline CDR1 reads MNHEY; CDR2 reads SMNVEV (reference sequence). CDR3 length equals 16 residues. V was trimmed by 5 bases and J by 1 base, leaving 15 bases between them. CDR3 amino acids: CASSPPWGVSYNEQFF. The CDR3, as DNA: TGTGCCAGCAGTCCCCCCTGGGGGGTATCCTACAATGAGCAGTTCTTC.

The V gene is TRBV7-9, the J gene TRBJ2-3; weak D call: TRBD1 (6 bases). This CDR3 comprises 14 residues. Trimming cost V 5 bases and J 4 bases, with 13 bases left between them. The germline V gene has CDR1 SEHNR and CDR2 FQNEAQ (reference sequence). The CDR3 DNA is TGTGCCAGCAGCCCAGGGACATCCGCAGATACGCAGTATTTT. This encodes CASSPGTSADTQYF.

The chain carries TRBV7-9 and TRBJ2-7; TRBD2 agrees at 8 bases. The CDR3 has 14 amino acids. Trimming took 2 bases from V and 7 from J; bases not matched to a gene: 7. Germline V gives CDR1 SEHNR, CDR2 FQNEAQ (reference sequence). The CDR3 sequence: CASSLFSGNGEQYF. For the CDR3, the DNA is TGTGCCAGCAGCTTATTTAGCGGGAACGGTGAGCAGTACTTC.

The chain employs TRBV5-1 and TRBJ1-2, with a possible D match to TRBD1 (6 bases). The CDR3 loop spans 13 amino acids. From germline, CDR1 is SGHRS and CDR2 YFSETQ. Trimming stripped 4 bases from V and 4 bases from J, with 11 bases between. CDR3 in DNA: TGCGCCAGCAGCCCAGGGGACGTCTATGGCTACACCTTC. Protein: CASSPGDVYGYTF.

This clone has a single count. The rearrangement links TRBV18 to TRBJ2-7, with D unclear. The CDR3 has 16 amino acids. The V end was cut by 2 bases, the J end by 5 bases, with 19 bases between. Germline CDR1 reads KGHSH; CDR2 reads LQKENI. The CDR3 spells CASSPNTEGPVHEQYF. For the CDR3, the DNA is TGTGCCAGCTCACCAAATACAGAAGGACCCGTCCACGAGCAGTACTTC. The variable domain in full, with the rest retrieved from reference TRBV18 and TRBJ2-7, is NAGVMQNPRHLVRRRGQEARLRCSPMKGHSHVYWYRQLPEEGLKFMVYLQKENIIDESGMPKERFSAEFPKEGPSILRIQQVVRGDSAAYFCASSPNTEGPVHEQYFGPGTRLTVT.

The V call is TRBV7-9, the J call TRBJ1-1; the D gene is possibly TRBD1 (6 bases). Germline assignment: CDR1 SEHNR and CDR2 FQNEAQ (reference sequence). The CDR3 length is 16 residues. Deletions cut 2 bases from V and 2 bases from J, with 15 bases between. CDR3 loop: CASSLRSGADNTEAFF. The CDR3 DNA reads TGTGCCAGCAGCTTAAGGTCGGGGGCGGATAACACTGAAGCTTTCTTT.

The V call is TRBV28, the J call TRBJ1-2, with unresolved D. Germline V lookup: CDR1 MDHEN, CDR2 SYDVKM. The CDR3 contains 13 residues. Trimming pared 3 bases from V and 4 bases from J, leaving 9 bases between. The CDR3 here is CASSFGRAYGYTF. DNA of the CDR3: TGTGCCAGCAGTTTTGGTAGAGCCTATGGCTACACCTTC.

This clone came up once. The chain is built from TRBV9 and TRBJ2-5; TRBD2 might be the D (5 bases). The CDR3 spans 14 residues. The ends were cut back, 3 bases at V and 1 base at J, with 10 bases in the middle. Looked up from germline, CDR1 is SGDLS and CDR2 is YYNGEE. CDR3 loop: CASSAPGLQETQYF. CDR3 coding DNA: TGTGCCAGCAGCGCTCCTGGACTCCAAGAGACCCAGTACTTC.

This clone was seen a single time. This sequence joins TRBV7-8 and TRBJ2-5, with 14 positions matching TRBD2. The J segment lost 3 bases and the V segment lost 5 bases, leaving 2 bases of the junction unmatched. This CDR3 contains 15 residues. CDR1 and CDR2 (germline): SGHVS, FQNEAQ. CDR3 residues: CASSQGLAGEETQYF. The CDR3 DNA is TGTGCCAGCAGCCAGGGACTAGCGGGAGAAGAGACCCAGTACTTC.

The rearrangement joins TRBV7-3 to TRBJ2-1; 10 nucleotides agree with TRBD2. The CDR3 spans 15 residues. J lost 2 bases, V lost 5 bases, and 3 bases had no gene match. The V gene's germline CDR1 is SGHTA and CDR2 FQGTGA. The CDR3 is CASSAGLATYNEQFF. The CDR3 DNA reads TGTGCCAGCAGCGCGGGACTAGCGACCTACAATGAGCAGTTCTTC.

The chain has TRBV2 and TRBJ2-2; 9 bases fit TRBD1. Germline loops: CDR1 SNHLY, CDR2 FYNNEI. V lost 9 bases to trimming and J lost 5 bases; unmatched junction nucleotides: 7. This CDR3 has 14 residues. The CDR3 DNA is TGTGCCAGTACCGGGACAGGGAGGACCGGGGAGCTGTTTTTT. Translating gives CASTGTGRTGELFF. Based on the CDR3 plus reference TRBV2 and TRBJ2-2, the full variable domain is EPEVTQTPSHQVTQMGQEVILRCVPISNHLYFYWYRQILGQKVEFLVSFYNNEISEKSEIFDDQFSVERPDGSNFTLKIRSTKLEDSAMYFCASTGTGRTGELFFGEGSRLTVL.

On this clone: Other DNA sequences in the same sample also yield this CDR3. The chain carries TRBV18 and TRBJ2-7, with no clear D. Germline V gives CDR1 KGHSH, CDR2 LQKENI. The CDR3 extends over 13 amino acids. Trimming cost V 3 bases and J 0 bases, with 6 bases left between them. The CDR3 reads CASSPGSSYEQYF. DNA of the CDR3: TGTGCCAGCTCACCCGGGTCCTCCTACGAGCAGTACTTC.

This chain links TRBV7-9 with TRBJ2-3; the D gene is possibly TRBD2 (6 bases). The CDR3 length is 16 residues. The V gene lost 1 base and the J gene lost 5 bases, with 16 bases spanning the gap. Germline CDR1 is SEHNR and CDR2 is FQNEAQ (reference sequence). The CDR3 loop is CASSLGRRGSGDTQYF. In DNA form, the CDR3 reads TGTGCCAGCAGCTTAGGCAGGAGGGGCTCGGGAGATACGCAGTATTTT.

The chain combines TRBV6-1 with TRBJ1-2; unclear D gene. The CDR3 is 12 amino acids. The V end lost 3 bases, the J end lost 6 bases, and 8 bases lay between the germline ends. The germline V gene has CDR1 MNHNS and CDR2 SASEGT. In nucleotides, the CDR3 is TGTGCCAGCAGTGACAGGACCGATGGCTACACCTTC. Its protein product is CASSDRTDGYTF.

The chain has TRBV29-1 and TRBJ2-7; 8 positions agree with TRBD1. The CDR3 loop spans 13 amino acids. Germline CDR1 SQVTM, CDR2 ANQGSEA. Trimming at V came to 7 bases and at J to 2 bases, leaving 7 bases not matched to a gene. The DNA for the CDR3 is TGCAGCGCCGGGACAGGTGGCCCCTACGAGCAGTACTTC. It specifies CSAGTGGPYEQYF.

The rearrangement uses TRBV29-1 and TRBJ1-2, with D hard to call. The CDR3 contains 11 residues. V lost 5 bases and J 6 bases, leaving 10 bases between the germline ends. CDR1 and CDR2 (germline): SQVTM, ANQGSEA. The CDR3: CSVRVIDGYTF. CDR3 coding DNA: TGCAGCGTTCGGGTTATCGATGGCTACACCTTC.

The V and J genes are TRBV7-2 and TRBJ1-6; D is uncertain. The CDR3 is 16 residues long. The germline V gene encodes CDR1 SGHTA and CDR2 FQGNSA. V shed 5 bases and J shed 0 bases, with 11 bases lying between them. The CDR3 nucleotides read TGTGCCAGCAGCCTTAGGAAGCGCTCCTATAATTCACCCCTCCACTTT. This gives the protein CASSLRKRSYNSPLHF.